The present entry profiles one TCR beta chain with its context. Its antigen is still unknown. This sample is part of a study of CD8 T cells in ankylosing spondylitis. Study-wide results and limits: What appeared characteristic of ankylosing spondylitis blood was a TCR beta motif of 7 or 8 highly homologous variants.

Using its own MiXCR run on the 5' RACE reads, TCRdb lists one record per CDR3 protein. The sample records about 540,000 distinct CDR3 sequences, about an eighth being singletons. CDR3 length equals 18 residues. Germline CDR1 and CDR2: LGHNA and YNFKEQ. Trimming pared 5 bases from V and 5 bases from J, leaving 26 bases between. Sample: blood, either unsorted or a sorted T cell fraction (not recorded which). This TCR came from a male donor with ankylosing spondylitis. This chain uses TRBV4-2 with TRBJ2-3, with D maybe TRBD2 (5 bases). The CDR3 coding sequence is TGTGCCAGCAGCGAAAGGGAAGGCAAACTCCGGGGTGGAGATACGCAGTATTTT. Protein sequence: CASSEREGKLRGGDTQYF.